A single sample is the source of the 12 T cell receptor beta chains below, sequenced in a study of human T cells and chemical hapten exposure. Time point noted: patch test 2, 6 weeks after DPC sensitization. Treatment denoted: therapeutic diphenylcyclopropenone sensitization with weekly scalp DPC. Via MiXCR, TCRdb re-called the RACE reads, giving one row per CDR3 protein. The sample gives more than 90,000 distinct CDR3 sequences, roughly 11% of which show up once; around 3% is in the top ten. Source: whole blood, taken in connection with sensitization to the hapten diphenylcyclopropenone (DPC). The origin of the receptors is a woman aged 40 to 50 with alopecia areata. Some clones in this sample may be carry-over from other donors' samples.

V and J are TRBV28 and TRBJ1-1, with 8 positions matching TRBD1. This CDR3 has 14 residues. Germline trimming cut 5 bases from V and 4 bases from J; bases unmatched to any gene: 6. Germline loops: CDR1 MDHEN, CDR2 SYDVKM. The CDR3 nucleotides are TGTGCCAGCAGTCCAGGGGGCGCGCGCACTGAAGCTTTCTTT. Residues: CASSPGGARTEAFF.

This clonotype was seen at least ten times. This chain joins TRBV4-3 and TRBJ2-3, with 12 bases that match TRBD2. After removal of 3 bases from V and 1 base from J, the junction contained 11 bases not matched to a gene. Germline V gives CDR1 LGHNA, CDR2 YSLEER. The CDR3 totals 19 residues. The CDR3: CASSHYASGRAFGTDTQYF. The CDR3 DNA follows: TGCGCCAGCAGCCATTATGCTAGCGGGAGGGCCTTCGGCACAGATACGCAGTATTTT.

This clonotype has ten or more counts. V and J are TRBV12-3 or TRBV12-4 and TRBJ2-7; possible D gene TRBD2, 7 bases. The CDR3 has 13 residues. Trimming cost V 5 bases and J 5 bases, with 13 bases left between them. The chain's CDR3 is CASSLPGGDEQYF. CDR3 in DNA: TGTGCCAGCAGTCTCCCGGGGGGCGACGAGCAGTACTTC.

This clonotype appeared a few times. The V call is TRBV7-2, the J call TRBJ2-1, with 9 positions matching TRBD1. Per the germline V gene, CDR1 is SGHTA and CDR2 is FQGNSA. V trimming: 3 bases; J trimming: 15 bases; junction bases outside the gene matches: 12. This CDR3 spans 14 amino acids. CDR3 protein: CASSFPLVGTGLFF. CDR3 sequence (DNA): TGTGCCAGCAGCTTCCCCTTAGTCGGGACAGGGTTGTTCTTC.

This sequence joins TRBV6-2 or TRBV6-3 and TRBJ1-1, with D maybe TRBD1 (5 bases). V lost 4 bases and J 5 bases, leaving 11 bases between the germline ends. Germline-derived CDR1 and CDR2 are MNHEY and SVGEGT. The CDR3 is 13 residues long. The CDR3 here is CASSWRGNTEAFF. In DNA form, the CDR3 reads TGTGCCAGCAGTTGGCGGGGGAATACTGAAGCTTTCTTT.

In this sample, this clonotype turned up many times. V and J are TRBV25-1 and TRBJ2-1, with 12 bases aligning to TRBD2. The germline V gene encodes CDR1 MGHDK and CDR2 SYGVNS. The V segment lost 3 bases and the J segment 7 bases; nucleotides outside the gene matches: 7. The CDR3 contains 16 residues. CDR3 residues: CASSDPSGGEKNEQFF. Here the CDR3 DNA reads TGTGCCAGCAGTGATCCTAGCGGGGGGGAGAAAAATGAGCAGTTCTTC. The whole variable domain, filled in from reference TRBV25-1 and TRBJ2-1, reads EADIYQTPRYLVIGTGKKITLECSQTMGHDKMYWYQQDPGMELHLIHYSYGVNSTEKGDLSSESTVSRIRTEHFPLTLESARPSHTSQYLCASSDPSGGEKNEQFFGPGTRLTVL.

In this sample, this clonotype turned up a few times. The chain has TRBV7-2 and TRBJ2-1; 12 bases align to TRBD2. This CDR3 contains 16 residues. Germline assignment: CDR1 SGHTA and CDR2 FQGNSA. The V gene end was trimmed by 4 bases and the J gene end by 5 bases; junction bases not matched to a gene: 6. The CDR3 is CASSSLAGGSDNEQFF. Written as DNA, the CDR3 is TGTGCCAGCAGCTCACTAGCGGGGGGTTCTGACAATGAGCAGTTCTTC.

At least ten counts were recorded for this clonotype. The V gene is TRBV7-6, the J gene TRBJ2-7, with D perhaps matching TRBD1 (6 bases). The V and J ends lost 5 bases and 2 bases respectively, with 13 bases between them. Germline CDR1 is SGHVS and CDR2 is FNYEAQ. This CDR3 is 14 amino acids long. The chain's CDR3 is CASSQVTGAYEQYF. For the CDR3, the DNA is TGTGCCAGCAGCCAAGTGACAGGAGCCTACGAGCAGTACTTC.

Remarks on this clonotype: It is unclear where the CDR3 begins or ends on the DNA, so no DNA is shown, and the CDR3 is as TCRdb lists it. Here the CDR3 reads CASSSSLAGGPGTQYF. The chain has TRBV28 and TRBJ2-3; the table gives TRBD2 as D, unverified against the DNA. Including both end residues, the CDR3 is 16 amino acids long. The germline V gene encodes CDR1 MDHEN and CDR2 SYDVKM.

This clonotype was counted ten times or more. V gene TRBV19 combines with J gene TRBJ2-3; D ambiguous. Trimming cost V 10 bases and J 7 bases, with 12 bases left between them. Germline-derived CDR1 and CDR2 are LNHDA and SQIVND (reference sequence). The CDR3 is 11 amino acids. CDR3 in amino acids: CATMFYYTQYF. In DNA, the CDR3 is TGTGCCACCATGTTTTACTATACGCAGTATTTT.

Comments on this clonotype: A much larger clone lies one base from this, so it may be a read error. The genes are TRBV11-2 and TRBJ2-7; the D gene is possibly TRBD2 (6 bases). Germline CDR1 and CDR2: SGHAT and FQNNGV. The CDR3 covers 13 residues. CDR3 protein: CASSFGGSYEHYF. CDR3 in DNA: TGTGCCAGCAGCTTCGGGGGATCCTACGAGCACTACTTC.

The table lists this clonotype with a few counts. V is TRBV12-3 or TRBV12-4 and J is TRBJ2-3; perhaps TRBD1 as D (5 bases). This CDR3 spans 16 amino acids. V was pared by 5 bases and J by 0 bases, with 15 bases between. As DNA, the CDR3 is TGTGCCAGCAGTCTTCTATGGGGCCGTAGCACAGATACGCAGTATTTT. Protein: CASSLLWGRSTDTQYF.